This T cell receptor (beta chain) was observed in a study of T-cell memory formation after mild COVID-19 (dated by TCRdb to about 2021). Study-wide context: TCR sequence clusters from the two donors were found to be largely donor specific. Longitudinal TCRalpha and TCRbeta repertoire sequencing tracked T-cell clones expanding and contracting after mild COVID-19 in a couple of donors. The cohort comprised two young, previously healthy adult volunteers, one female and one male. Broad study findings and their caveats: Contracting CD4+ clones were found mainly in CM and EM memory subsets, while CD8+ clones were enriched in EMRA. Some responding clones were found in pre-infection memory, which suggests that pre-existing cross-reactive memory T cells took part in the SARS-CoV-2 response. From day 15 to 85, contracting clones showed balanced CD4/CD8 phenotypes, whereas a second wave of clones that expanded from day 15 to 37 leaned towards CD4+. The study included only a couple of mild cases, and larger cohorts that include severe cases with pre-infection samples were judged to be necessary. Whether the second-wave clones peaking on day 37 were SARS-CoV-2 specific was not confirmed.

The CDR3 starts with the cysteine, ends with the phenylalanine, and has 14 residues. Just the 42-base CDR3 DNA is kept, in frame starting at base 1. CDR1 and CDR2, looked up from the germline V gene, are MNHNS and SASEGT. V was cut back by 6 bases and J by 1 base, leaving a gap of 7 bases between them. Ficoll-Paque density gradient centrifugation was used to isolate PBMCs. This clonotype was counted ten times or more. Which antigen it targets is not known. Base qualities are missing; no much larger clone stands one base away. TCRdb names Illumina NovaSeq 6000 as the instrument used. Using 5'RACE with constant-segment primers, TCRalpha and TCRbeta cDNA libraries were constructed, with sample barcodes and unique molecular identifiers added in the process. RNA was extracted from every sample with Trizol reagent. Libraries were amplified in two PCR steps, with a second sample barcode and Illumina TruSeq adapters added in the second step. The libraries were sequenced on an Illumina NovaSeq using 2 x 150 bp paired-end reads. Concerning the study's data processing: Reads were demultiplexed and collapsed into UMI-guided consensus sequences with migec v1.2.7. Using mixcr v2.1.11, UMI consensuses were aligned to TRA and TRB V and J templates and then assembled into clonotypes. Expanded or contracted clonotypes were those called significant by both edgeR and NoisET, with noise models trained on biological replicates. For edgeR calls, the thresholds were a false discovery rate-adjusted p below 0.01 and a log2 fold-change of 1. As an exploratory analysis of dynamics, max-normalized trajectories of the 1000 most abundant clonotypes were examined with PCA combined with hierarchical clustering. The CD4 or CD8 phenotype of responding clones was assigned using the separately sequenced CD4+ and CD8+ repertoires. TCRdb trimmed the raw reads at Q25, called clones with MiXCR and kept productive beta chains. CDR3 protein sequences are deduplicated, and each keeps its most common genes and DNA. TCRdb's processing, not the study's, gives the V and J calls here. Recorded for this sample are 25,000 to 30,000 distinct CDR3 sequences; roughly 15% of them occurred a single time. 1.4% of the sample is held by the ten biggest clonotypes.

The receptor was isolated from an adult who had mild COVID-19 (a few samples of this study predate the infection). The sample titles of this study are shuffled in the database, so cell type and time point are left out. Sequenced input: PBMCs or a T cell subset sorted from them (not recorded which). In this chain, TRBV6-1 is recombined with TRBJ2-6; confidence is insufficient to name the D gene. The DNA is as follows: TGTGCCAGCAGCCGAGTATCTGGGGCCAACGTCCTGACTTTC. Translated, this is CASSRVSGANVLTF.